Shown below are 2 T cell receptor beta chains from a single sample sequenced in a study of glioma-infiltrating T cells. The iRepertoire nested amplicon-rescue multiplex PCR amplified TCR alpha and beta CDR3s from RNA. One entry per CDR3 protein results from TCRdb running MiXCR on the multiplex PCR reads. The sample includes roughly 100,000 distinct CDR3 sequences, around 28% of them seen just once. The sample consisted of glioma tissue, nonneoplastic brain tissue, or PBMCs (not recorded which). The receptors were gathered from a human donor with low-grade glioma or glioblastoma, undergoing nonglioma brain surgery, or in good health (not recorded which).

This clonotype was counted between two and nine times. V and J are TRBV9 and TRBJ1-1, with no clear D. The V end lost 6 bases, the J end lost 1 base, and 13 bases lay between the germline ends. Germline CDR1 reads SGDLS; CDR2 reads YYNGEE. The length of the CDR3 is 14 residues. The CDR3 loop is CASTPDHQNTEAFF. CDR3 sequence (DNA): TGTGCCAGCACCCCGGACCATCAGAACACTGAAGCTTTCTTT.

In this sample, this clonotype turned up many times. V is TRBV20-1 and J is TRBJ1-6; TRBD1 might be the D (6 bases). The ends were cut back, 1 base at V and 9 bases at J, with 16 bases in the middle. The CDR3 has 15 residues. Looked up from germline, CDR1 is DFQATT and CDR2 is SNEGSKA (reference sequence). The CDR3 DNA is TGCAGTGCTAGAGCCGGGGCAGGGGATAGTTCACCCCTCCACTTT. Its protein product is CSARAGAGDSSPLHF.